The 10 T cell receptor beta chains below were found in one sample sequenced in a study of cytotoxic CD8 clonotypes in ibrutinib-treated CLL (dated by TCRdb to the early 2020s). The sample's time point label is to be understood as: 12 months on ibrutinib. Preparation of the library involved the immunoSEQ multiplex PCR assay. The table comes from immuneACCESS by way of TCRdb, which keeps in-frame sequences with V and J called. Part of the clones is missing from these tables; in studies checked, under half for an unresolved V gene and the rest for unknown reasons. The sample data list approximately 190,000 clones, and 75% to 85% of these were observed just once. The top ten clones comprise about an eighth of the sample. Material: PBMCs, obtained after 12 months of ibrutinib treatment. These receptors were taken from a human donor with chronic lymphocytic leukemia.

The chain recombines TRBV28 with TRBJ2-2; 16 bases agree with TRBD2. The ends lost 6 bases at V and 0 bases at J; junction bases unmatched: 4. This CDR3 has 18 residues. Germline V gives CDR1 MDHEN, CDR2 SYDVKM. The CDR3 spells CASSRGLAGGTNTGELFF. DNA of the CDR3: TGTGCCAGCAGCCGGGGACTAGCGGGAGGGACGAACACCGGGGAGCTGTTTTTT.

The CDR3 is CASSREVRNTEAFF. For the CDR3, the DNA is TGTGCCAGCAGCCGGGAAGTCAGGAACACTGAAGCTTTCTTT. The V call is TRBV7-9, the J call TRBJ1-1, with unresolved D. Looked up from germline, CDR1 is SEHNR and CDR2 is FQNEAQ (reference sequence). The CDR3 spans 14 residues. Trimming left V 5 bases short and J 1 base short, with 11 bases between. The full variable domain, with the rest looked up from reference TRBV7-9 and TRBJ1-1, is DTGVSQNPRHKITKRGQNVTFRCDPISEHNRLYWYRQTLGQGPEFLTYFQNEAQLEKSRLLSDRFSAERPKGSFSTLEIQRTEQGDSAMYLCASSREVRNTEAFFGQGTRLTVV.

The V and J genes are TRBV19 and TRBJ2-3; D may be TRBD2 (7 bases). Germline assignment: CDR1 LNHDA and CDR2 SQIVND (reference sequence). This CDR3 spans 16 amino acids. V lost 6 bases and J 1 base, leaving 17 bases between the germline ends. CDR3: CASRTGGLLGTDTQYF. DNA of the CDR3: TGTGCCAGTAGGACGGGGGGCCTTTTAGGCACAGATACGCAGTATTTT.

About this clone itself: At one boundary the junction diverges from the germline segment, which might be a read error. Other DNA sequences within the sample encode an identical CDR3. The rearrangement joins TRBV6-5 to TRBJ2-3, with 9 bases aligning to TRBD2. Germline loops: CDR1 MNHEY, CDR2 SVGAGI. The CDR3 runs to 15 residues. CDR3 protein: CASSYALAGPDTQYF. In DNA, the CDR3 is TGCGCCAGCAGTTATGCTCTAGCGGGGCCCGATACGCAGTATTTT.

This clone was observed once. In DNA, the CDR3 is TGTGCCAGCAGTGAAGCAGGGGGCCCCAATCAGCCCCAGCATTTT. Its translation: CASSEAGGPNQPQHF. V usage is TRBV6-1 and J usage is TRBJ1-5; 7 nucleotides line up with TRBD1. Germline CDR1 is MNHNS and CDR2 is SASEGT. The CDR3 has 15 amino acids. V shed 0 bases, J shed 3 bases, and the junction held 2 bases outside the gene matches.

The V call is TRBV2, the J call TRBJ1-5, with 8 bases aligning to TRBD1. From germline, CDR1 is SNHLY and CDR2 FYNNEI. The V and J ends lost 6 bases and 6 bases, in that order; junction bases with no gene match: 4. The CDR3 is 13 residues long. The CDR3 sequence is CASRGDRGQPQHF. The CDR3 region has the DNA TGTGCCAGCAGGGGAGACAGGGGTCAGCCCCAGCATTTT. Full variable domain (outside the CDR3, taken from reference TRBV2 and TRBJ1-5): EPEVTQTPSHQVTQMGQEVILRCVPISNHLYFYWYRQILGQKVEFLVSFYNNEISEKSEIFDDQFSVERPDGSNFTLKIRSTKLEDSAMYFCASRGDRGQPQHFGDGTRLSIL.

V usage is TRBV25-1 and J usage is TRBJ2-1; D may be TRBD1 (6 bases). CDR3 length: 12 amino acids. CDR1 MGHDK and CDR2 SYGVNS come from the germline V gene. The V end lost 10 bases, the J end lost 5 bases, and 12 bases lay between the germline ends. CDR3 in DNA: TGTGCCACCCGAGGACAGCACAATGAGCAGTTCTTC. It encodes CATRGQHNEQFF.

This chain uses TRBV29-1 with TRBJ2-1, with unresolved D. Germline CDR1 SQVTM, CDR2 ANQGSEA. The CDR3 contains 13 residues. V was shortened by 7 bases and J by 5 bases, with 15 bases between the two germline ends. The CDR3 sequence is CSANFKPHNEQFF. Written as DNA, the CDR3 is TGCAGCGCTAATTTTAAACCCCACAATGAGCAGTTCTTC.

As concerns this clone: At one boundary the junction diverges from the germline segment, which might be a read error. The sample has other DNA sequences that encode this CDR3 too. The rearrangement joins TRBV5-1 to TRBJ2-7; 9 bases map to TRBD1. The CDR3 covers 16 residues. Germline V gene lookup returns CDR1 SGHRS and CDR2 YFSETQ. This CDR3 is CASSSTGGEGSYEQYF. Here the CDR3 DNA reads TGTGCCAGCAGCAGCACAGGGGGCGAGGGATCCTACGAGCAGTACTTC.

This chain joins TRBV5-1 and TRBJ1-1; TRBD1 might be the D (6 bases). The CDR3 is 17 amino acids. The germline V gene has CDR1 SGHRS and CDR2 YFSETQ. V was shortened by 1 base and J by 4 bases, with 20 bases between the two germline ends. CDR3 sequence (DNA): TGCGCCAGCAGCTTGTCATTAACTACAGGGTTGGGCACTGAAGCTTTCTTT. Protein product: CASSLSLTTGLGTEAFF. Looking up the rest from reference TRBV5-1 and TRBJ1-1 gives the full variable domain: KAGVTQTPRYLIKTRGQQVTLSCSPISGHRSVSWYQQTPGQGLQFLFEYFSETQRNKGNFPGRFSGRQFSNSRSEMNVSTLELGDSALYLCASSLSLTTGLGTEAFFGQGTRLTVV.